This T cell receptor (beta chain) comes out of a study of T-cell memory formation after mild COVID-19. Study background: Largely, the TCR clusters proved donor specific.

Constant-segment primers served in 5'RACE that generated TCR alpha and TCR beta cDNA libraries bearing sample barcodes and UMIs. One entry per CDR3 protein results from TCRdb running MiXCR on the 5' RACE reads. This sample has over 400,000 distinct CDR3 sequences, with more than 20% found just once. This clonotype came up a few times. The V end was cut by 6 bases, the J end by 16 bases, with 16 bases between. The length of the CDR3 is 11 residues. CDR1 is MNHEY, CDR2 SVGEGT, per germline. This chain joins TRBV6-2 or TRBV6-3 and TRBJ2-1, with D possibly TRBD2 on 5 matching bases. Sequencing was performed on PBMCs or a T cell subset sorted from them (not recorded which). The sequence derives from an adult woman who had mild COVID-19 (a few samples of this study predate the infection). Cell type and time point are not known. The CDR3 reads CASRLGASVFF. DNA of the CDR3: TGTGCCAGCAGACTGGGAGCGTCTGTTTTCTTC.